Only a few counts were recorded for the clone carrying this TCR beta chain. The sample comes from a study of response to subunit inactivated influenza vaccine. TCRdb used MiXCR to reprocess the RT-PCR reads, holding one entry per CDR3 protein. This table has 650,000 to 850,000 distinct CDR3 sequences, about 15% appearing once. Germline CDR1 MNHNS, CDR2 SASEGT. This CDR3 has 12 amino acids. V was trimmed by 3 bases and J by 3 bases, leaving 3 bases between them. The chain has TRBV6-1 and TRBJ1-5, with unresolved D. The starting material was PBMCs from blood, obtained 14 days before vaccination. This sequence originates from a man over 45 who received an inactivated influenza vaccine. The CDR3 is CASSEPNQPQHF. In nucleotides, the CDR3 is TGTGCCAGCAGTGAGCCCAATCAGCCCCAGCATTTT.